Presented here are 5 T cell receptor beta chains from one specimen sequenced in a study of early T cells in non-severe SARS-CoV-2 infection (dated by TCRdb to the early 2020s). The library was produced with 5' RACE. TCRdb lists the instrument as NextSeq 500. The public reads were reanalyzed by TCRdb: fastp trimming at Q25, MiXCR alignment, in-frame beta chains only. Rows are combined by CDR3 protein, so each entry shows the most common genes and DNA. In all, the sample holds tens of thousands of distinct CDR3 sequences, and approximately 6.3% of those were seen once. The leading ten clones occupy approximately 37% of the sample. Sequenced sample: whole blood. These receptors all come from an adult who was a healthcare worker with PCR-confirmed SARS-CoV-2 infection or an uninfected control (not recorded which).

This chain connects TRBV11-3 to TRBJ2-3; D is uncertain. Germline V lookup: CDR1 SGHNT, CDR2 YENEEA. V was cut by 5 bases and J by 6 bases, with 12 bases left in between. CDR3 size: 13 residues. CDR3: CASSPGYWDTQYF. CDR3 in DNA: TGTGCCAGCAGCCCCGGGTATTGGGATACGCAGTATTTT.

This clonotype was seen ten or more times. This chain links TRBV19 with TRBJ2-3, with D hard to call. The CDR3 loop spans 11 amino acids. V was shortened by 9 bases and J by 5 bases, with 9 bases between the two germline ends. Per the germline V gene, CDR1 is LNHDA and CDR2 is SQIVND (reference sequence). Written as DNA, the CDR3 is TGTGCCAGCCGGGTCGGAGATACGCAGTATTTT. Amino acid sequence: CASRVGDTQYF.

The chain couples TRBV7-3 to TRBJ2-3; 8 positions agree with TRBD2. The CDR3 consists of 14 residues. V shed 5 bases, J shed 5 bases, and the junction held 6 bases outside the gene matches. The V gene's germline CDR1 is SGHTA and CDR2 FQGTGA. CDR3 DNA: TGTGCCAGCAGCCGGACTAGCTTCGGAGATACGCAGTATTTT. Its protein product is CASSRTSFGDTQYF.

This clonotype showed up many times. The rearrangement joins TRBV6-6 to TRBJ1-1; D not resolved. Germline V gives CDR1 MNHNY, CDR2 SVGAGI (reference sequence). Between the trimmed V and J ends, which lost 7 bases and 4 bases, there was a span of 10 bases. The CDR3 runs to 12 residues. CDR3 nucleotides: TGTGCCAGCAAGGTAGGAGGCACTGAAGCTTTCTTT. Translated: CASKVGGTEAFF.

The V gene is TRBV19, the J gene TRBJ1-2; D gene ambiguous. The CDR3 totals 14 residues. From germline, CDR1 is LNHDA and CDR2 SQIVND (reference sequence). The germline V and J ends were trimmed by 5 bases and 4 bases, with 14 bases remaining between them. CDR3: CASSPTDLIYGYTF. The CDR3 coding sequence is TGTGCCAGTAGTCCGACGGACCTGATCTATGGCTACACCTTC.